This passage covers 10 T cell receptor beta chains from one sample sequenced in a study of T cell responses to AZD1222 COVID-19 vaccine (dated by TCRdb to the early 2020s). This specimen's time point label, interpreted: baseline before first vaccination. Library method: the immunoSEQ multiplex PCR assay. Sourced from immuneACCESS, this table was stored by TCRdb with only in-frame sequences that have V and J called. A share of the clones is absent; for the studies checked, an unresolved V gene accounts for under half, and the remainder has no known explanation. The sample data list about 140,000 clones, and almost 90% of these were observed just once. Around 3.3% of the sample rests with the top ten. Sequences were derived from peripheral blood, sampled on day 0 of AZD1222 vaccination. These receptors originate from an adult in good health.

The rearrangement uses TRBV2 and TRBJ2-2; a possible D gene is TRBD2 (5 bases). The V gene lost 5 bases and the J gene lost 6 bases, with 16 bases spanning the gap. Germline-derived CDR1 and CDR2 are SNHLY and FYNNEI. This CDR3 region has 15 residues. CDR3 DNA sequence: TGTGCCAGCAGTCCTCGAACGGGGTGGCCCGGGGAGCTGTTTTTT. Protein sequence: CASSPRTGWPGELFF.

V is TRBV12-3 or TRBV12-4 and J is TRBJ1-1; D possibly corresponds to TRBD1 (5 bases). V was trimmed by 5 bases and J by 14 bases, leaving 21 bases between them. CDR3 length: 13 residues. The CDR3 loop is CASSHGDVPQNFF. CDR3 coding DNA: TGTGCCAGCAGTCATGGGGACGTCCCCCAAAACTTCTTT.

The chain employs TRBV30 and TRBJ1-6; TRBD1 matches at 8 bases. From germline, CDR1 is GTSNPN and CDR2 SVGIG (reference sequence). Germline trimming cut 8 bases from V and 9 bases from J; bases unmatched to any gene: 9. The CDR3 length is 13 residues. The DNA for the CDR3 is TGTGCCGGGGGGGACAGGCGAGGTTCACCCCTCCACTTT. Translation gives CAGGDRRGSPLHF.

The chain carries TRBV29-1 and TRBJ1-1; D possibly corresponds to TRBD1 (5 bases). Germline V CDR1 and CDR2: SQVTM, ANQGSEA. The CDR3 runs to 10 residues. The V gene lost 3 bases and the J gene lost 11 bases, with 10 bases spanning the gap. DNA of the CDR3: TGCAGCGTTGACCCTTGGGGCGCTTTCTTT. Translated, it gives CSVDPWGAFF. The full variable domain, its missing parts supplied by reference TRBV29-1 and TRBJ1-1, is SAVISQKPSRDICQRGTSLTIQCQVDSQVTMMFWYRQQPGQSLTLIATANQGSEATYESGFVIDKFPISRPNLTFSTLTVSNMSPEDSSIYLCSVDPWGAFFGQGTRLTVV.

The genes are TRBV19 and TRBJ1-5; D uncertain. The length of the CDR3 is 11 residues. The germline gives CDR1 LNHDA, CDR2 SQIVND (reference sequence). V was trimmed by 3 bases and J by 11 bases, leaving 8 bases between them. The CDR3 coding sequence is TGTGCCAGTAGTATTGGGTCGGCCCAGCATTTT. It encodes CASSIGSAQHF.

The chain employs TRBV5-1 and TRBJ2-7; the match to TRBD2 covers 8 bases. CDR1 and CDR2 (germline): SGHRS, YFSETQ. V dropped 4 bases and J dropped 1; count of bases not matched to a gene: 10. This CDR3 is 16 amino acids long. Here the CDR3 DNA reads TGCGCCAGCAGCCCCAGCGGGAGACCGGATTCCTACGAGCAGTACTTC. Translating it yields CASSPSGRPDSYEQYF.

V is TRBV11-3 and J is TRBJ2-5; D remains ambiguous. The V end lost 5 bases, the J end lost 5 bases, and 9 bases lay between the germline ends. This CDR3 has 12 amino acids. Germline loops: CDR1 SGHNT, CDR2 YENEEA. The CDR3 sequence is CASSPPGETQYF. The CDR3 DNA reads TGTGCCAGCAGCCCCCCCGGGGAGACCCAGTACTTC. Filled out from reference TRBV11-3 and TRBJ2-5, the complete variable domain reads EAGVVQSPRYKIIEKKQPVAFWCNPISGHNTLYWYLQNLGQGPELLIRYENEEAVDDSQLPKDRFSAERLKGVDSTLKIQPAELGDSAVYLCASSPPGETQYFGPGTRLLVL.

This clone was counted only a few times. The chain carries TRBV14 and TRBJ2-1; 10 bases match TRBD2. The CDR3 is 16 amino acids. Germline values: CDR1 SGHDN, CDR2 FVKESK. After removal of 4 bases from V and 4 bases from J, the junction contained 7 bases not matched to a gene. The CDR3 protein is CASSLMTSGLYNEQFF. For the CDR3, the DNA is TGTGCCAGCAGCCTTATGACTAGCGGGCTTTACAATGAGCAGTTCTTC.

Comments on this clone: One junction end disagrees with the germline gene, perhaps due to a read error. The chain has TRBV9 and TRBJ2-5; 8 nucleotides line up with TRBD2. The germline gives CDR1 SGDLS, CDR2 YYNGEE. There are 13 residues in the CDR3. The CDR3 spells CASSHPPGLEYDF. The CDR3, as DNA: TGTGCCAGCAGCCATCCCCCGGGACTAGAGTATGACTTC.

The chain has TRBV6-1 and TRBJ2-7; 8 bases align to TRBD1. V lost 3 bases and J lost 3; bases outside the gene matches: 7. CDR3 size: 15 residues. Germline CDR1 is MNHNS and CDR2 is SASEGT. As DNA, the CDR3 is TGTGCCAGCAGTGAGACACAGGGGGTGCTCTACGAGCAGTACTTC. The encoded protein is CASSETQGVLYEQYF.